These 17 T cell receptor beta chains were sequenced from one sample in a study of T-cell memory formation after mild COVID-19. In TCRdb, the 5' RACE reads were re-called with MiXCR into one record per CDR3 protein. This table has 300,000 to 400,000 distinct CDR3 sequences, around 27% appearing once. Material for sequencing was PBMCs or a T cell subset sorted from them (not recorded which). The receptors were gathered from an adult woman who had mild COVID-19 (a few samples of this study predate the infection). Cell type and time point are not known.

This clonotype was seen a handful of times. The V call is TRBV11-2, the J call TRBJ2-3; maybe TRBD2 (6 bases). The CDR3 is 10 amino acids. CDR1 is SGHAT and CDR2 is FQNNGV in the germline V gene. V gave up 5 bases and J gave up 11 bases, with 8 bases separating them. The CDR3 DNA is TGTGCCAGCAGCCCGCGGGGGCAGTATTTT. It is translated as CASSPRGQYF.

This clonotype was seen more than once but under ten times. The CDR3, as DNA: TGCAGTGCAACCGGACAGGGGACTGGCTACACCTTC. It is translated as CSATGQGTGYTF. The chain couples TRBV20-1 to TRBJ1-2; 9 positions match TRBD1. CDR1 DFQATT and CDR2 SNEGSKA come from the germline V gene (reference sequence). This CDR3 is built from 12 residues. The V and J ends lost 6 bases and 7 bases, in that order; junction bases with no gene match: 6.

In its sample, this clonotype was seen many times. The chain combines TRBV18 with TRBJ2-1; the D call may be TRBD1 or TRBD2 (5 bases each). In germline, CDR1 is KGHSH, CDR2 LQKENI. CDR3 length equals 13 residues. V was clipped by 3 bases and J by 8 bases, with 11 bases between them. The CDR3 sequence is CASSPNGADEQFF. The CDR3 nucleotides read TGTGCCAGCTCACCTAACGGGGCGGATGAGCAGTTCTTC.

The genes are TRBV7-2 and TRBJ1-6; no definite D call. Germline CDR1 reads SGHTA; CDR2 reads FQGNSA. Trimming removed 5 bases at V and 8 bases at J, with 10 bases between. CDR3 length equals 13 residues. The CDR3 reads CASSIKRDSPLHF. The CDR3 DNA reads as TGTGCCAGCAGCATAAAAAGAGATTCACCCCTCCACTTT.

The CDR3 protein is CSARRGLAIEQFF. Here the CDR3 DNA reads TGCAGTGCTAGGAGGGGGTTGGCCATCGAGCAGTTCTTC. The chain recombines TRBV20-1 with TRBJ2-1, with D possibly matching TRBD1 (6 bases). V lost 3 bases and J lost 10, with 16 bases in between. Per the germline V gene, CDR1 is DFQATT and CDR2 is SNEGSKA (reference sequence). CDR3 size: 13 residues.

The table lists this clonotype with many counts. The CDR3 DNA is TGCGCCAGCAGCCAGGGGACAGGGGATCAGCCCCAGCATTTT. Its translation: CASSQGTGDQPQHF. The genes are TRBV4-3 and TRBJ1-5; 10 bases map to TRBD1. Germline V CDR1 and CDR2: LGHNA, YSLEER. Unmatched junction bases numbered 1, after V lost 3 bases and J lost 5 bases. There are 14 residues in the CDR3.

The chain couples TRBV12-3 or TRBV12-4 to TRBJ1-2; 7 nucleotides agree with TRBD1. The CDR3 extends over 14 amino acids. V shed 5 bases and J 7 bases; nucleotides not matched to a gene: 10. The CDR3 nucleotides read TGTGCCAGCAGTGTCCGGGACAGTGGAGTTGGCTACACCTTC. This gives the protein CASSVRDSGVGYTF.

This sequence joins TRBV24-1 and TRBJ1-1; no clear D. CDR3 length: 13 residues. V was shortened by 1 base and J by 8 bases, with 10 bases between the two germline ends. Germline CDR1 KGHDR, CDR2 SFDVKD. The CDR3 DNA is TGTGCCACCAGTGATTTCCTAGGGTCAGAAGCTTTCTTT. Residues: CATSDFLGSEAFF.

J is TRBJ1-1 and V is TRBV2, with TRBD1 identical over 7 bases. This CDR3 is 13 amino acids long. V was clipped by 11 bases and J by 4 bases; unmatched bases: 10. CDR1 is SNHLY, CDR2 FYNNEI, per germline. In DNA, the CDR3 is TGTGCCGGAGATTACACAGGGGTCACTGAAGCTTTCTTT. It specifies CAGDYTGVTEAFF.

The gene calls are TRBV2 and TRBJ1-6; 8 nucleotides line up with TRBD1. The CDR3 is 14 residues long. Germline V lookup: CDR1 SNHLY, CDR2 FYNNEI. The J segment lost 9 bases and the V segment lost 6 bases, leaving 7 bases of the junction unmatched. CDR3 nucleotides: TGTGCCAGCAGAGAGACAGGGGCATCTTCACCCCTCCACTTT. This sequence encodes CASRETGASSPLHF.

This clonotype appeared a few times. The chain uses TRBV7-8 and TRBJ1-6; D remains ambiguous. This CDR3 is 14 amino acids long. V gave up 5 bases and J gave up 9 bases, with 14 bases separating them. Germline CDR1 is SGHVS and CDR2 is FQNEAQ. CDR3 region: CASSQDGLGSPLHF. CDR3 nucleotide sequence: TGTGCCAGCAGCCAGGACGGTTTGGGTTCACCCCTCCACTTT.

The chain couples TRBV15 to TRBJ2-2; D unresolved. The length of the CDR3 is 14 residues. The V end lost 5 bases, the J end lost 4 bases, and 11 bases lay between the germline ends. Germline lookup yields CDR1 LNHNV and CDR2 YYDKDF (reference sequence). The CDR3: CATSSVSSTGELFF. In DNA form, the CDR3 reads TGTGCCACCAGCTCTGTGAGCAGCACCGGGGAGCTGTTTTTT.

V and J are TRBV27 and TRBJ1-2; 8 bases agree with TRBD1. V shed 10 bases and J 7 bases; nucleotides not matched to a gene: 8. The germline V gene encodes CDR1 MNHEY and CDR2 SMNVEV (reference sequence). The CDR3 runs 12 residues. As DNA, the CDR3 is TGTGCCACCCGGACAGGGACAGGTGGCTACACCTTC. This codes for CATRTGTGGYTF.

This clonotype came up a few times. This chain joins TRBV7-9 and TRBJ2-7, with TRBD1 as a possible D gene (5 bases). With 5 bases removed from V and 4 bases from J, the gap between germline ends came to 12 bases. The CDR3 has 13 amino acids. From germline, CDR1 is SEHNR and CDR2 FQNEAQ (reference sequence). The CDR3 protein is CASSPGIPYEQYF. The CDR3 nucleotides are TGTGCCAGCAGCCCAGGGATTCCATACGAGCAGTACTTC. The full variable domain, its missing parts supplied by reference TRBV7-9 and TRBJ2-7, is DTGVSQNPRHKITKRGQNVTFRCDPISEHNRLYWYRQTLGQGPEFLTYFQNEAQLEKSRLLSDRFSAERPKGSFSTLEIQRTEQGDSAMYLCASSPGIPYEQYFGPGTRLTVT.

The chain employs TRBV3-1 and TRBJ1-1; D is uncertain. Germline CDR1 reads LGHDT; CDR2 reads YNNKEL (reference sequence). This CDR3 region has 13 residues. Trimming took 4 bases from V and 5 from J, leaving 11 bases between them. CDR3 sequence (DNA): TGTGCCAGCAGCCGAACATCGAATACTGAAGCTTTCTTT. Its translation: CASSRTSNTEAFF.

This clonotype was seen more than once but under ten times. The chain has TRBV6-1 and TRBJ2-7; 12 nucleotides line up with TRBD1. CDR1 is MNHNS, CDR2 SASEGT, per germline. Trimming removed 4 bases from V and 6 bases from J; junction bases left unmatched: 13. The CDR3 covers 17 residues. Here the CDR3 reads CASSVPGQGAGTSEQYF. CDR3 DNA sequence: TGTGCCAGCAGTGTTCCGGGACAGGGGGCCGGAACTTCCGAGCAGTACTTC.

V usage is TRBV25-1 and J usage is TRBJ2-1, with 8 bases that match TRBD2. The CDR3 contains 18 residues. CDR1 MGHDK and CDR2 SYGVNS come from the germline V gene. Trimming cost V 1 base and J 6 bases; bases outside gene matches: 14. CDR3 amino acids: CASSESGLGLGFLNEQFF. The CDR3 nucleotides are TGTGCCAGCAGTGAATCAGGCCTGGGACTAGGTTTTCTCAATGAGCAGTTCTTC.